Below, 5 T cell receptor beta chains from the same sample are listed, as sequenced in a study of OX40 agonist ivuxolimab in advanced cancers. Data came from immunoSEQ multiplex PCR; TCRdb stores just in-frame clones and leaves some out. The sample contains about 51,000 clones, roughly 80% of which appear only once. Material: CD4+ or CD8+ T cells sorted from blood, obtained in a trial of the OX40 agonist ivuxolimab. The receptor source for this set is an adult with an advanced solid tumor such as melanoma, head and neck, liver or kidney cancer.

This chain joins TRBV4-2 and TRBJ1-1; 9 bases map to TRBD1. The CDR3 sequence is 16 residues long. J lost 4 bases, V lost 3 bases, and 9 bases had no gene match. The germline CDR1 and CDR2 sequences are LGHNA and YNFKEQ. As DNA, the CDR3 is TGTGCCAGCAGCCACGCTGAGGGGACAGGGACCACTGAAGCTTTCTTT. This translates into CASSHAEGTGTTEAFF.

V usage is TRBV11-3 and J usage is TRBJ2-1; D may be TRBD1 (6 bases). Germline V gene sequence: CDR1 SGHNT, CDR2 YENEEA. V lost 0 bases and J 2 bases, leaving 11 bases between the germline ends. The CDR3 sequence is 16 residues long. For the CDR3, the DNA is TGTGCCAGCAGCTTAGATGGCCAGGGGACCTACAATGAGCAGTTCTTC. Translation: CASSLDGQGTYNEQFF.

V gene TRBV4-2 combines with J gene TRBJ2-1; D is undetermined. The V end lost 0 bases, the J end lost 0 bases, and 9 bases lay between the germline ends. This CDR3 contains 16 residues. CDR1 and CDR2 (germline): LGHNA, YNFKEQ. The chain's CDR3 is CASSQDLRGSYNEQFF. The CDR3 DNA reads TGTGCCAGCAGCCAAGATTTGAGAGGCTCCTACAATGAGCAGTTCTTC.

The chain has TRBV7-6 and TRBJ2-6, with 7 bases matching TRBD1. This CDR3 spans 15 amino acids. The ends lost 5 bases at V and 0 bases at J; junction bases unmatched: 1. Germline-derived CDR1 and CDR2 are SGHVS and FNYEAQ. DNA for the CDR3: TGTGCCAGCAGCAGGGACAGCTCTGGGGCCAACGTCCTGACTTTC. Protein product: CASSRDSSGANVLTF. The full variable domain, its missing parts supplied by reference TRBV7-6 and TRBJ2-6, is GAGVSQSPRYKVTKRGQDVALRCDPISGHVSLYWYRQALGQGPEFLTYFNYEAQQDKSGLPNDRFSAERPEGSISTLTIQRTEQRDSAMYRCASSRDSSGANVLTFGAGSRLTVL.

The chain carries TRBV15 and TRBJ2-5, with 11 bases aligning to TRBD2. This CDR3 comprises 13 residues. Germline V lookup: CDR1 LNHNV, CDR2 YYDKDF (reference sequence). Trimming removed 4 bases from V and 7 bases from J; junction bases left unmatched: 2. The CDR3, as DNA: TGTGCCACCAGCACACTAGCGGGGGCGACCCAGTACTTC. Amino acids: CATSTLAGATQYF.